This T cell receptor (beta chain) stems from a study of cytomegalovirus exposure and HLA in healthy donors. General observations from the study: Later analysis demonstrated an association between a missense DCLRE1C variant and TCR beta V- and J-gene trimming.

This CDR3 spans 17 amino acids. Germline-derived CDR1 and CDR2 are LGHNT and FRNRAP. After removal of 6 bases from V and 6 bases from J, the junction contained 14 bases not matched to a gene. This clone was observed a handful of times. Its antigen remains unknown. 60 Vbeta and 13 Jbeta primers were used in PCR. Using immunoSEQ multiplex PCR, the repertoire was profiled, and TCRdb retains in-frame clones only, with some absent. Of 100,000 or so clones listed, under 85% were seen once; the top ten hold under 2%. The J gene is TRBJ1-1, the V gene TRBV12-5; 12 bases agree with TRBD1. This sequence was found in a woman aged 35 to 49 in good health and CMV-seronegative. Sequenced: PBMCs. CDR3 coding DNA: TGTGCTAGTGGCCCCGGGACAGGGGGCGTCATGATGGCTGAAGCTTTCTTT. Residues: CASGPGTGGVMMAEAFF.